Presented here are 17 T cell receptor beta chains from one specimen sequenced in a study of blood T cell repertoires in COVID-19. The method was immunoSEQ multiplex PCR; TCRdb's version includes in-frame clones alone and lacks a portion of them. The sample has about 73,000 clones; roughly nine tenths are singletons. The sample consisted of peripheral blood. Receptors originate from a man older than 75 with acute or convalescent COVID-19.

This clone was observed a few times. The CDR3 loop reads CASSEESNQPQHF. The CDR3 DNA follows: TGTGCCAGCAGCGAGGAAAGCAATCAGCCCCAGCATTTT. The chain couples TRBV2 to TRBJ1-5; no clear D gene. CDR1 SNHLY and CDR2 FYNNEI come from the germline V gene. V was shortened by 6 bases and J by 1 base, with 7 bases between the two germline ends. The CDR3 is 13 residues long.

The V gene is TRBV24-1, the J gene TRBJ2-7; TRBD1 is a possible D gene (5 bases). The CDR3 runs 16 residues. V was trimmed by 0 bases and J by 5 bases, leaving 16 bases between them. The germline CDR1 and CDR2 sequences are KGHDR and SFDVKD. The CDR3 DNA reads TGTGCCACCAGTGATTTGGGCGCAGGGATAGGCCACGAGCAGTACTTC. Protein sequence: CATSDLGAGIGHEQYF.

The chain has TRBV6-1 and TRBJ1-2, with 7 bases matching TRBD1. Trimming at V came to 1 base and at J to 3 bases, leaving 2 bases not matched to a gene. From germline, CDR1 is MNHNS and CDR2 SASEGT. The CDR3 extends over 14 amino acids. CDR3 in amino acids: CASSEEQGHYGYTF. DNA for the CDR3: TGTGCCAGCAGTGAAGAACAGGGGCACTATGGCTACACCTTC.

The chain is built from TRBV10-3 and TRBJ1-1; TRBD1 matches 7 bases. Looked up from germline, CDR1 is ENHRY and CDR2 is SYGVKD. This CDR3 is 14 amino acids long. J was trimmed by 3 bases and V by 5 bases; bases with no gene match: 6. The CDR3 DNA reads TGTGCCATCAGTCTGACAGGGTCGGACACTGAAGCTTTCTTT. It translates to CAISLTGSDTEAFF.

The rearrangement links TRBV19 to TRBJ1-5, with TRBD1 identical over 7 bases. Germline loops: CDR1 LNHDA, CDR2 SQIVND (reference sequence). This CDR3 is built from 14 residues. V trimming: 3 bases; J trimming: 9 bases; junction bases outside the gene matches: 8. CDR3: CASSIGQALWPQHF. The CDR3 bases are TGTGCCAGTAGTATCGGACAGGCCCTATGGCCCCAGCATTTT.

The rearrangement uses TRBV7-2 and TRBJ1-1; D not resolved. This CDR3 is 15 amino acids long. In germline, CDR1 is SGHTA, CDR2 FQGNSA. V was trimmed by 0 bases and J by 4 bases, leaving 12 bases between them. The CDR3 loop reads CASSLALGRSTEAFF. For the CDR3, the DNA is TGTGCCAGCAGCTTAGCATTGGGGAGAAGCACTGAAGCTTTCTTT.

V usage is TRBV19 and J usage is TRBJ1-1; D is possibly TRBD1 (5 bases). Germline lookup yields CDR1 LNHDA and CDR2 SQIVND (reference sequence). The CDR3 runs 13 residues. V dropped 5 bases and J dropped 8 bases, with 15 bases sitting between them. Here the CDR3 DNA reads TGTGCCAGTAGTGAGAATAGGGGCGAGGAAGCTTTCTTT. It encodes CASSENRGEEAFF.

The V gene is TRBV19, the J gene TRBJ2-3, with unresolved D. CDR1 and CDR2 from the germline V gene are LNHDA and SQIVND (reference sequence). V lost 6 bases and J lost 4, with 8 bases in between. This CDR3 is built from 12 residues. The CDR3 nucleotides read TGTGCCAGTAGCCAGAACGCAGATACGCAGTATTTT. Its translation is CASSQNADTQYF.

In DNA form, the CDR3 reads TGTGCCAGCAGCCAAGATTGGGGACTAGGGTACGAGCAGTACTTC. Translation: CASSQDWGLGYEQYF. J is TRBJ2-7 and V is TRBV4-2; 8 bases line up with TRBD2. With 0 bases clipped from V and 4 bases from J, the junction kept 5 bases outside the gene matches. CDR3 length equals 15 residues. Germline CDR1 and CDR2: LGHNA and YNFKEQ.

The V call is TRBV7-6, the J call TRBJ2-7, with 11 nucleotides matching TRBD2. After removal of 0 bases from V and 0 bases from J, the junction contained 1 base not matched to a gene. The CDR3 sequence is 16 residues long. CDR1 is SGHVS and CDR2 is FNYEAQ in the germline V gene. CDR3: CASSLAGLAVSYEQYF. In DNA form, the CDR3 reads TGTGCCAGCAGCTTAGCGGGACTAGCGGTCTCCTACGAGCAGTACTTC.

This chain links TRBV10-2 with TRBJ2-3; no reliable D call. Trimming took off 0 bases at V and 0 bases at J, with 4 bases between the two ends. This CDR3 contains 14 residues. Germline V gives CDR1 WSHSY, CDR2 SAAADI. CDR3 sequence: CASSESPSTDTQYF. CDR3 nucleotides: TGCGCCAGCAGTGAGTCTCCTAGCACAGATACGCAGTATTTT.

This chain uses TRBV4-1 with TRBJ2-3, with D possibly matching TRBD2 (5 bases). This CDR3 has 18 amino acids. CDR1 and CDR2 from the germline V gene are MGHRA and YSYEKL. V shed 0 bases and J shed 6 bases, with 22 bases lying between them. CDR3 sequence: CASSQEWESFDSKDTQYF. In nucleotides, the CDR3 is TGCGCCAGCAGCCAAGAATGGGAGTCCTTTGATTCGAAGGATACGCAGTATTTT.

The chain is built from TRBV2 and TRBJ1-1; 8 bases are shared with TRBD1. Looked up from germline, CDR1 is SNHLY and CDR2 is FYNNEI. CDR3 size: 14 residues. Losses at the gene ends were 7 bases for V and 7 bases for J; bases not matched to a gene: 11. This CDR3 is CASNPGTGGDEAFF. In nucleotides, the CDR3 is TGTGCCAGCAATCCCGGGACAGGAGGCGATGAAGCTTTCTTT.

CDR3 sequence: CASSPLLATYGYTF. DNA for the CDR3: TGTGCCAGCAGTCCTCTTTTAGCTACCTATGGCTACACCTTC. The chain recombines TRBV2 with TRBJ1-2; no clear D. V dropped 5 bases and J dropped 4 bases, with 14 bases sitting between them. Germline assignment: CDR1 SNHLY and CDR2 FYNNEI. The CDR3 is 14 amino acids. The full variable domain, completed using reference TRBV2 and TRBJ1-2, is EPEVTQTPSHQVTQMGQEVILRCVPISNHLYFYWYRQILGQKVEFLVSFYNNEISEKSEIFDDQFSVERPDGSNFTLKIRSTKLEDSAMYFCASSPLLATYGYTFGSGTRLTVV.

V usage is TRBV18 and J usage is TRBJ1-2; D is possibly TRBD1 (5 bases). Trimming cost V 0 bases and J 3 bases, with 11 bases left between them. The CDR3 length is 15 residues. CDR1 KGHSH and CDR2 LQKENI come from the germline V gene. The CDR3 bases are TGTGCCAGCTCACCACCAGGCAGGGAGGACTATGGCTACACCTTC. It yields the protein CASSPPGREDYGYTF.

The V and J genes are TRBV19 and TRBJ1-2; a possible D gene is TRBD1 (5 bases). V lost 7 bases, J lost 2 bases, and 11 bases lay in between. Looked up from germline, CDR1 is LNHDA and CDR2 is SQIVND (reference sequence). CDR3 length: 13 residues. The CDR3 is CASTAGWNYGYTF. The CDR3, as DNA: TGTGCCAGTACGGCAGGGTGGAACTATGGCTACACCTTC.

The chain is built from TRBV5-1 and TRBJ1-1; 10 bases are shared with TRBD1. The J segment lost 10 bases and the V segment lost 5 bases, leaving 11 bases of the junction unmatched. CDR1 SGHRS and CDR2 YFSETQ come from the germline V gene. CDR3 length: 14 residues. CDR3 nucleotide sequence: TGCGCCAGCAGTCCTGGACAGGGGGGGCGAGGAGCTTTCTTT. It translates to CASSPGQGGRGAFF.